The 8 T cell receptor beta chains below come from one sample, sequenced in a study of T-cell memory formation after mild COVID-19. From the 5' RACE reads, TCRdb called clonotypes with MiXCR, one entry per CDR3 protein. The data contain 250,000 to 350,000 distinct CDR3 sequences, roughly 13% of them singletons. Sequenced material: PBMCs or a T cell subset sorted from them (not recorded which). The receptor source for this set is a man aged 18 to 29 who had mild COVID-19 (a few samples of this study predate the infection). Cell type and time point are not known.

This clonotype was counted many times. The CDR3 nucleotides read TGTGCCAGCAGCCCCGGACTAGCGGCGGTCACAGATACGCAGTATTTT. This sequence encodes CASSPGLAAVTDTQYF. The chain employs TRBV7-3 and TRBJ2-3; 10 bases align to TRBD2. CDR1 and CDR2 from the germline V gene are SGHTA and FQGTGA. Trimming cost V 5 bases and J 2 bases; bases outside gene matches: 7. The CDR3 extends over 16 amino acids.

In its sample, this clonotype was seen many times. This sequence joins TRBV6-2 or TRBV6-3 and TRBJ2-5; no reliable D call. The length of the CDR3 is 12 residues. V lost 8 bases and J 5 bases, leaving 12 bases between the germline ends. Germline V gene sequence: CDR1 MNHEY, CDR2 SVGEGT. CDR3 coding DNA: TGTGCCAGCGCGCCCAGTTTGGAGACCCAGTACTTC. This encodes CASAPSLETQYF.

The DNA for the CDR3 is TGCAGTGCTAGAGATGACAGGCGGAGCTTCTACGAGCAGTACTTC. Its protein is CSARDDRRSFYEQYF. This chain connects TRBV20-1 to TRBJ2-7, with D possibly matching TRBD1 (6 bases). Trimming removed 0 bases at V and 3 bases at J, with 15 bases between. The CDR3 loop spans 15 amino acids. CDR1 is DFQATT and CDR2 is SNEGSKA in the germline V gene (reference sequence).

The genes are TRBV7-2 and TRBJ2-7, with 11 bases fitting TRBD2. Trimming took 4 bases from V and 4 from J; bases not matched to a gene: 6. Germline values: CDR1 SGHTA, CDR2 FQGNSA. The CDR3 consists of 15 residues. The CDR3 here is CASSSRTSGQYEQYF. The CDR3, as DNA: TGTGCCAGCAGCTCACGGACTAGCGGGCAGTACGAGCAGTACTTC. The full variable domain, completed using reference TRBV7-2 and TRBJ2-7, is GAGVSQSPSNKVTEKGKDVELRCDPISGHTALYWYRQSLGQGLEFLIYFQGNSAPDKSGLPSDRFSAERTGGSVSTLTIQRTQQEDSAVYLCASSSRTSGQYEQYFGPGTRLTVT.

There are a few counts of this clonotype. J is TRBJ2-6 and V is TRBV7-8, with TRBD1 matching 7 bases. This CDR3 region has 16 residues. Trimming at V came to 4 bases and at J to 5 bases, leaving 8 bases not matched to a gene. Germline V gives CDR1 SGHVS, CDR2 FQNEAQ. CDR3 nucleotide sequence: TGTGCCAGCAGCTCACACACGACAGGGCGGGCCAACGTCCTGACTTTC. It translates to CASSSHTTGRANVLTF.

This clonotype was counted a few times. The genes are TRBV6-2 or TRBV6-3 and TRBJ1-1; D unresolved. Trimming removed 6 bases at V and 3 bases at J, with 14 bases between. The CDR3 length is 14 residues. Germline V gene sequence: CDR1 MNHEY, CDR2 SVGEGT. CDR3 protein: CASSPGEIDTEAFF. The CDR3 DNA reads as TGTGCCAGCAGCCCCGGGGAAATAGACACTGAAGCTTTCTTT.

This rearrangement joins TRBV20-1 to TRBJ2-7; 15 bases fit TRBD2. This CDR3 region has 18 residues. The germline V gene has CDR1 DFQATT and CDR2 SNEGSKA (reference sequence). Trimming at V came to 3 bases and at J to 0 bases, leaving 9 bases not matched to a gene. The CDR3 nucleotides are TGCAGTGCTAGTTACGGCAGGACTAGCGGGGGGGTCTCCTACGAGCAGTACTTC. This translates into CSASYGRTSGGVSYEQYF.

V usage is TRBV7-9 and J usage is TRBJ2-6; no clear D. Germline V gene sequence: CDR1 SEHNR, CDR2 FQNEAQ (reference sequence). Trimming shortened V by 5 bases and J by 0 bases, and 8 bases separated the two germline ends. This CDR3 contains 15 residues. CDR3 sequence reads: CASSVPTSGANVLTF. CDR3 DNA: TGTGCCAGCAGCGTGCCCACCTCTGGGGCCAACGTCCTGACTTTC. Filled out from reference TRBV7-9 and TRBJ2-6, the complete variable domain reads DTGVSQNPRHKITKRGQNVTFRCDPISEHNRLYWYRQTLGQGPEFLTYFQNEAQLEKSRLLSDRFSAERPKGSFSTLEIQRTEQGDSAMYLCASSVPTSGANVLTFGAGSRLTVL.